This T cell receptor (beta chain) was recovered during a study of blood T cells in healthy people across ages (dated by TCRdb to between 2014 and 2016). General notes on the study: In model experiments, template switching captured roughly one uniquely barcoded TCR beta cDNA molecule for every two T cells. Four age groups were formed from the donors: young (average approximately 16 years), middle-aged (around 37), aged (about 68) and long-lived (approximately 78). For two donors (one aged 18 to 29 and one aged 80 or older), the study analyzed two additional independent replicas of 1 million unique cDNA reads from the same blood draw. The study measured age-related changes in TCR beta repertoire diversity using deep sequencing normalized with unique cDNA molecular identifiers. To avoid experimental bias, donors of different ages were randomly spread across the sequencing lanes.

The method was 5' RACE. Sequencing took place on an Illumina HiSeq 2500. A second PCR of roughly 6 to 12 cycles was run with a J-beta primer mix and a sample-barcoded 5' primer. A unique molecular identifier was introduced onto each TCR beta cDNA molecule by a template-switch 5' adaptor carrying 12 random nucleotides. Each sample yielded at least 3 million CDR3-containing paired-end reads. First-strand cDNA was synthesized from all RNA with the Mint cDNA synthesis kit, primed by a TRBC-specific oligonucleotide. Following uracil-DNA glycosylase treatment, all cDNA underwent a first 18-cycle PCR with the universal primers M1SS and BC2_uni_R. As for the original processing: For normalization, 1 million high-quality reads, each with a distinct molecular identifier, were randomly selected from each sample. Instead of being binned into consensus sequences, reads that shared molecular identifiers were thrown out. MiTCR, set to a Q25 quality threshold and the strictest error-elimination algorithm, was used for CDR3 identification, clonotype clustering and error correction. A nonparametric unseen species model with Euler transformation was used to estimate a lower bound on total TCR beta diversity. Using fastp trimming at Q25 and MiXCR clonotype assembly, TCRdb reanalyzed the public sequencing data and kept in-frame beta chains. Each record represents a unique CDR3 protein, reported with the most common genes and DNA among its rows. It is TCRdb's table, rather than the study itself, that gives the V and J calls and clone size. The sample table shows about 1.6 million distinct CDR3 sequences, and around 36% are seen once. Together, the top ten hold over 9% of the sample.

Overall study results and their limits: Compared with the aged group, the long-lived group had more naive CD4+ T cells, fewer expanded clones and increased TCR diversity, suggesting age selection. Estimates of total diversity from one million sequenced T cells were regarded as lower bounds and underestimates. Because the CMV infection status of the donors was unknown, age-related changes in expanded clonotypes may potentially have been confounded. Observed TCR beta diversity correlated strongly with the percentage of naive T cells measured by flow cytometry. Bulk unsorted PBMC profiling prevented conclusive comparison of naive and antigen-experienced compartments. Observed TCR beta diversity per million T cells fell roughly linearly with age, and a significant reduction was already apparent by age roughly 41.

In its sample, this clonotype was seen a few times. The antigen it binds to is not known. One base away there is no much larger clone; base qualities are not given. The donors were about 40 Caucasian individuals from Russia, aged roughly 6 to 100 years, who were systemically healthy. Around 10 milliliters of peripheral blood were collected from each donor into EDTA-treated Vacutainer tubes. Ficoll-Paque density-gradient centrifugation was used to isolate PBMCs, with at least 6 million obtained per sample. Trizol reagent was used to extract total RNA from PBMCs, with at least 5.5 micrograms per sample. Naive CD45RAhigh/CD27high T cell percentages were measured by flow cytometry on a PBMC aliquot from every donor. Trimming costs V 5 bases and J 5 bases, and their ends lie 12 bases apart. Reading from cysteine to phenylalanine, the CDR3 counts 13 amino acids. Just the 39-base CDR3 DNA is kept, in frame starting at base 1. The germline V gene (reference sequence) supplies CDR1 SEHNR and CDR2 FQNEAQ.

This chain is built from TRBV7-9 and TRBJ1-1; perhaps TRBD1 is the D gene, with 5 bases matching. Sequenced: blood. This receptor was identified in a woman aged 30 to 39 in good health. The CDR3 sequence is CASSGGTSTEAFF. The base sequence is TGTGCCAGCAGCGGAGGGACTTCAACTGAAGCTTTCTTT.